This TCR beta chain was sequenced in a study of cytomegalovirus exposure and HLA in healthy donors. The study ran its PCR with 60 Vbeta and 13 Jbeta primers. Some clones are missing from TCRdb's copy, which holds only in-frame ones; the method was immunoSEQ multiplex PCR. The table lists 150,000 to 200,000 clones, approximately 82% of them singletons. Germline V gene sequence: CDR1 ENHRY, CDR2 SYGVKD. CDR3 length equals 16 residues. The trim removed 3 bases at V and 6 bases at J, leaving 8 bases unmatched. The sequence was obtained from a woman aged 18-29 years in good health and CMV-seronegative. The rearrangement joins TRBV10-3 to TRBJ2-2, with TRBD1 matching 9 bases. Material for sequencing was PBMCs. CDR3 amino acids: CAISDPNRQGAGELFF. The CDR3 bases are TGTGCCATCAGTGACCCCAACCGACAGGGGGCCGGGGAGCTGTTTTTT.